Here is one TCR beta chain with its context. It has no known antigen specificity. No base quality values were provided; no much bigger clone lies one nucleotide off. The CDR1 and CDR2 encoded by the germline V gene (reference sequence) are PRHDT and FYEKMQ. There are 13 amino acids in the CDR3, from cysteine to phenylalanine inclusive. This entry keeps only the CDR3 DNA: 39 bases, framed from base 1. V drops 5 bases and J drops 11 bases, leaving 18 bases in between. Enrolling through a virtual design, the prospective study's participants ranged in age from roughly 18 to 89 years and lived across 24 United States geographic areas. In the prospective study, cohorts were assigned on the basis of participant-reported clinical history obtained from a screening survey and a study questionnaire. Mobile phlebotomists in the prospective study collected whole blood, serum and a nasopharyngeal or oropharyngeal swab from every participant. Participants in the prospective study had the option to provide additional blood draws and questionnaires over a 2-month period. Blood samples from the prospective study were shipped frozen or at room temperature prior to DNA extraction.

These data come from a study of blood T cell repertoires in COVID-19 (TCRdb year 2020). With regard to the full study: Recovered participants in ImmuneRACE Cohort 3 were defined by two consecutive negative NP/OP PCR tests, clearance by a healthcare professional, or resolution of symptoms. A freely available public database, intended as a resource for researchers studying the immune response to SARS-CoV-2, is where the repertoires were released. The dataset comprised deeply sampled blood TCRbeta repertoires from subjects exposed to, actively infected with, or recovered from COVID-19. Nearly every sample came with metadata listing a de-identified subject ID, COVID-19 status, age in years and sex. Samples covering the acute and convalescent phases of COVID-19 were provided by collaborators in the United States, Italy and Spain. The samples were drawn from the first 160 participants of the ongoing ImmuneRACE study and from roughly 1,300 subjects provided by 6 global collaborators. Where available, HLA class I and class II types were taken from metadata supplied by the sample provider and were not determined by assay-based typing. The material from the prospective study consisted of cDNA or gDNA derived from T cells, B-cell-depleted T cells, or PBMCs.

TCRbeta CDR3 regions were amplified from genomic DNA using the immunoSEQ Assay, a bias-controlled multiplex PCR. The authors' analysis ran thus. Within the assay, amplification of reference gene primers was used to estimate how many nucleated cells each sample contained. To quantify the absolute abundance of each unique TCRbeta CDR3 rearrangement, sequence reads were collapsed and filtered. For each sample, productive Simpson clonality was calculated as the square root of Simpson's diversity index over productive rearrangements. Here the immuneACCESS table is served through TCRdb, limited to in-frame sequences with V and J called. Missing clones are a known gap in these copies; in checked studies unresolved V genes cover under half, and the rest lacks a known reason. V and J calls and clone size are copied from that table; D and trimming were computed from the DNA. This sample has fewer than 200,000 clones in its table, and about 88% of those were observed once. The leading ten clones occupy approximately 23% of the sample.

Broader findings and caveats from the paper: Clinical and demographic metadata were provided uncurated, with the amount varying by source and participant.

Rearrangement joined TRBV13 to TRBJ1-1, with the D gene not clear enough to name. The sequenced sample consisted of PBMCs or T cells enriched from blood (not recorded which). This clonotype originated in a middle-aged woman in a cohort exposed to, infected with or recovered from COVID-19 (not recorded which). The CDR3 corresponds to CASSHVRRRMAFF. Here is the DNA: TGTGCCAGCAGCCACGTCCGACGCAGGATGGCTTTCTTT.